These 10 T cell receptor beta chains share one sample of origin, sequenced in a study of control samples from healthy donors and cancer patients. Data came from immunoSEQ multiplex PCR; TCRdb stores just in-frame clones and leaves some out. This table has 100,000 to 150,000 clones, around nine tenths appearing once. The sequenced sample consisted of blood. These receptors all stem from a man between 35 and 55 years old in good health.

The chain links TRBV6-5 to TRBJ2-1; D tentatively fits TRBD1 or TRBD2 (5 bases each). This CDR3 has 13 residues. The germline V and J ends were trimmed by 8 bases and 8 bases, with 16 bases remaining between them. Germline V gene sequence: CDR1 MNHEY, CDR2 SVGAGI. The CDR3 DNA sequence: TGTGCCAGCCACCGGGACCTTACGGATGAGCAGTTCTTC. Its translation: CASHRDLTDEQFF.

This clone was seen just once. The genes are TRBV5-1 and TRBJ2-5, with 7 bases identical to TRBD2. CDR1 is SGHRS, CDR2 YFSETQ, per germline. J gave up 5 bases and V 0 bases, and 10 bases lay outside the gene matches. The CDR3 extends over 16 amino acids. In DNA form, the CDR3 reads TGCGCCAGCAGCTTGGCCCGGGGAGGGACCAGGGAGACCCAGTACTTC. Amino acids: CASSLARGGTRETQYF.

The rearrangement uses TRBV29-1 and TRBJ1-2; 9 nucleotides line up with TRBD1. The CDR3 totals 13 residues. Germline CDR1 is SQVTM and CDR2 is ANQGSEA. V trimming: 6 bases; J trimming: 5 bases; junction bases outside the gene matches: 7. CDR3 nucleotides: TGCAGCGTCGCCGGGACAGGGTCATATGGCTACACCTTC. Encoded protein: CSVAGTGSYGYTF.

This clone showed up just once. The rearrangement links TRBV7-2 to TRBJ1-6; no definite D call. V lost 4 bases to trimming and J lost 7 bases, with 14 bases between them. The CDR3 has 15 amino acids. CDR1 and CDR2 (germline): SGHTA, FQGNSA. The CDR3 DNA sequence: TGTGCCAGCAGCTCCTACGCCGACGGCAATTCACCCCTCCACTTT. As protein: CASSSYADGNSPLHF.

The chain is built from TRBV19 and TRBJ2-7, with 7 bases fitting TRBD1. V was clipped by 8 bases and J by 2 bases; unmatched bases: 9. Germline CDR1 and CDR2: LNHDA and SQIVND (reference sequence). The CDR3 contains 14 residues. The DNA for the CDR3 is TGTGCCAGTGGGACAGTCCAATTTCCCTACGAGCAGTACTTC. Its translation is CASGTVQFPYEQYF. Combining the CDR3 with reference TRBV19 and TRBJ2-7 gives the whole variable domain DGGITQSPKYLFRKEGQNVTLSCEQNLNHDAMYWYRQDPGQGLRLIYYSQIVNDFQKGDIAEGYSVSREKKESFPLTVTSAQKNPTAFYLCASGTVQFPYEQYFGPGTRLTVT.

This chain uses TRBV4-2 with TRBJ2-7; D not certain. Germline CDR1 reads LGHNA; CDR2 reads YNFKEQ. The CDR3 is made up of 13 amino acids. Trimming took 0 bases from V and 5 from J, leaving 8 bases between them. The CDR3 reads CASSQDPGHEQYF. For the CDR3, the DNA is TGTGCCAGCAGCCAAGACCCGGGCCACGAGCAGTACTTC.

V and J are TRBV7-3 and TRBJ1-1; tentative D call: TRBD1 (6 bases). The V gene's germline CDR1 is SGHTA and CDR2 FQGTGA. The CDR3 length is 13 residues. Trimming pared 5 bases from V and 5 bases from J, leaving 12 bases between. The CDR3 DNA reads TGTGCCAGCAGCACAGAACAGGGTACTGAAGCTTTCTTT. This encodes CASSTEQGTEAFF.

The J gene is TRBJ2-2, the V gene TRBV28, with 8 bases that match TRBD2. Germline trimming cut 10 bases from V and 3 bases from J; bases unmatched to any gene: 10. This CDR3 region has 15 residues. Germline lookup yields CDR1 MDHEN and CDR2 SYDVKM. The CDR3, as DNA: TGTGCCACCCGAGCGGGGGCTGGTCACACCGGGGAGCTGTTTTTT. It is translated as CATRAGAGHTGELFF.

The chain combines TRBV9 with TRBJ1-3; D may be TRBD1 (5 bases). The germline V gene has CDR1 SGDLS and CDR2 YYNGEE. V was cut by 4 bases and J by 0 bases, with 20 bases left in between. CDR3 size: 18 residues. For the CDR3, the DNA is TGTGCCAGCAGCTCAGCTTCGGGGACGGCGAGCTCTGGAAACACCATATATTTT. Protein sequence: CASSSASGTASSGNTIYF.

This rearrangement joins TRBV19 to TRBJ2-2; D is undetermined. The CDR3 is made up of 15 amino acids. V lost 7 bases to trimming and J lost 5 bases, with 17 bases between them. The germline V gene has CDR1 LNHDA and CDR2 SQIVND (reference sequence). The CDR3 region has the DNA TGTGCCAGTAATTGGTACTCAACTCCTACCGGGGAGCTGTTTTTT. It codes for CASNWYSTPTGELFF. The variable domain in full, completed from reference TRBV19 and TRBJ2-2, reads DGGITQSPKYLFRKEGQNVTLSCEQNLNHDAMYWYRQDPGQGLRLIYYSQIVNDFQKGDIAEGYSVSREKKESFPLTVTSAQKNPTAFYLCASNWYSTPTGELFFGEGSRLTVL.